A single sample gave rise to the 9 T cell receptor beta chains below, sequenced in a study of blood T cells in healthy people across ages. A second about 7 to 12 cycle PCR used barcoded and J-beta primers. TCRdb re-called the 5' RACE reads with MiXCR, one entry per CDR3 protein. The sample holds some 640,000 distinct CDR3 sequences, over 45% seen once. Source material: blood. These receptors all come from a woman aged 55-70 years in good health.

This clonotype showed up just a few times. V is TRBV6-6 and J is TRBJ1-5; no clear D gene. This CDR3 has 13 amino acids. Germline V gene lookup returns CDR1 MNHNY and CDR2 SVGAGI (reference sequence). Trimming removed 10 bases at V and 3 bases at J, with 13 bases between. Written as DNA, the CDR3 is TGTGCCACCAAGGGCCAGGTCAATCAGCCCCAGCATTTT. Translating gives CATKGQVNQPQHF.

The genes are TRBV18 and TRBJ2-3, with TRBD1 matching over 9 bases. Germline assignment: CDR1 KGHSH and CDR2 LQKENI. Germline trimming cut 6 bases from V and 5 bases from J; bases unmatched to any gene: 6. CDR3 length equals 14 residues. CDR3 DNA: TGTGCCAGCTCTTGGTGGGACAGGGAAGATACGCAGTATTTT. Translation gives CASSWWDREDTQYF. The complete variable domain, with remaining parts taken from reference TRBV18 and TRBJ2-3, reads NAGVMQNPRHLVRRRGQEARLRCSPMKGHSHVYWYRQLPEEGLKFMVYLQKENIIDESGMPKERFSAEFPKEGPSILRIQQVVRGDSAAYFCASSWWDREDTQYFGPGTRLTVL.

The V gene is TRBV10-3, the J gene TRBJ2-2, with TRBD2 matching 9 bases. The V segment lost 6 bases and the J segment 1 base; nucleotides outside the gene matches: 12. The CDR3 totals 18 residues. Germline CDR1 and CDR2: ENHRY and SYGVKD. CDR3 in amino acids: CAISPQGVAGENTGELFF. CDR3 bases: TGTGCCATCAGCCCCCAGGGCGTAGCGGGAGAGAACACCGGGGAGCTGTTTTTT.

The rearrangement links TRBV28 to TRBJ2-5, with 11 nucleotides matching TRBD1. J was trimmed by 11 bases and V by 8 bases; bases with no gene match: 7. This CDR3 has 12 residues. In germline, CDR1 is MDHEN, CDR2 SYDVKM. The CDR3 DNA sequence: TGTGCCAGCCGGACAGGGGGCAGGGAGCAGTACTTC. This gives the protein CASRTGGREQYF. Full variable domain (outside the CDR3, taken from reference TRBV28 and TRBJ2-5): DVKVTQSSRYLVKRTGEKVFLECVQDMDHENMFWYRQDPGLGLRLIYFSYDVKMKEKGDIPEGYSVSREKKERFSLILESASTNQTSMYLCASRTGGREQYFGPGTRLLVL.

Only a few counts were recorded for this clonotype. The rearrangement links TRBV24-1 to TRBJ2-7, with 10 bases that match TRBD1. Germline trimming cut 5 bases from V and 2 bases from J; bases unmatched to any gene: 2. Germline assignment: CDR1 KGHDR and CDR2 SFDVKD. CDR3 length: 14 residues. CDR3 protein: CATSGTGGAYEQYF. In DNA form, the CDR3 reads TGTGCCACCAGTGGGACAGGGGGGGCCTACGAGCAGTACTTC.

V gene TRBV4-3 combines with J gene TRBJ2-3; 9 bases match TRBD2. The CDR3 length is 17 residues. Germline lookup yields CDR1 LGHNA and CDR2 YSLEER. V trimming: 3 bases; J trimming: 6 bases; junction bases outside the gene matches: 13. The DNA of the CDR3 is TGCGCCAGCAGCCATCTGGGCGGGAGGGCCGAAACTGATACGCAGTATTTT. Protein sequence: CASSHLGGRAETDTQYF.

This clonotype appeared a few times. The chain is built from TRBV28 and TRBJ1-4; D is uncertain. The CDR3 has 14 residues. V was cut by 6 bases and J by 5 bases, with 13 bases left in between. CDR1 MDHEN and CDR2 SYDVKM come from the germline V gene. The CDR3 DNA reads TGTGCCAGCAGCCCATTACAGAGAAATGAAAAACTGTTTTTT. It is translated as CASSPLQRNEKLFF.

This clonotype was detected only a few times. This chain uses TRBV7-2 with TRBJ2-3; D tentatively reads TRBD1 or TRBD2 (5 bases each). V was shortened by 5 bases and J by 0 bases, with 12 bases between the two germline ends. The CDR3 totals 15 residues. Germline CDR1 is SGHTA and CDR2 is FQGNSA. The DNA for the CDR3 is TGTGCCAGCAGCCCTGTGGGACCAAGCACAGATACGCAGTATTTT. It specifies CASSPVGPSTDTQYF.

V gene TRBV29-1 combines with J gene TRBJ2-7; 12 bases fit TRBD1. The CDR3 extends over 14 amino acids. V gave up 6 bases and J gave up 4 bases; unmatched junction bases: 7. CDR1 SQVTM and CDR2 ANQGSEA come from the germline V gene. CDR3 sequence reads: CSVHPGQGAYEQYF. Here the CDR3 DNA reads TGCAGCGTGCATCCGGGACAGGGGGCTTACGAGCAGTACTTC.